This T cell receptor beta chain was profiled in a study of CD8 T cells in Susac syndrome. The germline V and J ends were trimmed by 6 bases and 4 bases, with 16 bases remaining between them. This CDR3 has 14 residues. Germline values: CDR1 SGHNT, CDR2 YYREEE (reference sequence). Reverse transcription of 0.5 to 1 ug RNA was performed with random hexamers. In TCRdb, the immunoSEQ multiplex PCR reads were re-called with MiXCR into one record per CDR3 protein. The sample shows roughly 80,000 distinct CDR3 sequences, about 91% of them seen only once. TCR beta sequencing covered blood CD8+ and CD4+ T cells. Those who served as multiple sclerosis controls were treatment-naive patients with stable or active relapsing-remitting disease. The TEMRA cells underwent FACS enrichment, while the CD8+ and CD4+ T cells underwent negative isolation.

The sequencing sample was made of CD8+ T cells from PBMCs. The clonotype comes from a human donor with multiple sclerosis. The chain recombines TRBV5-4 with TRBJ1-1; TRBD1 might be the D (6 bases). The CDR3 loop is CASTTRGFRTEAFF. In DNA, the CDR3 is TGTGCCAGCACCACGAGGGGGTTCCGCACTGAAGCTTTCTTT.